Given below is one TCR beta chain in context. This sample was taken from a study of blood T cell repertoires in COVID-19. Cohort 3 recovered donors had two negative PCRs, clearance, or symptom resolution. The protocol was immunoSEQ multiplex PCR, while the TCRdb copy is restricted to in-frame clones and leaves out a portion. The table includes 150,000 or so clones, 60% to 80% detected once. Trimming took off 3 bases at V and 4 bases at J, with 18 bases between the two ends. Germline assignment: CDR1 LGHDT and CDR2 YNNKEL (reference sequence). The CDR3 is made up of 16 amino acids. This receptor was taken from a woman aged 50 to 65 who had recovered from COVID-19. The sequencing input was PBMCs or T cells enriched from blood (not recorded which). The J gene is TRBJ1-1, the V gene TRBV3-1 (or the pseudogene TRBV3-2); the D gene is possibly TRBD1 (6 bases). CDR3 DNA sequence: TGTGCCAGCAGCCAGCCCAATAGGGGGGGAGCCACTGAAGCTTTCTTT. This sequence encodes CASSQPNRGGATEAFF.